This TCR beta chain is from a study of blood T cells in healthy people across ages. Study outcomes and limitations: Estimated diversity that came from one million T cells was considered an underestimate. Roughly linearly, TCR beta diversity per million T cells fell as age increased.

It was with a sample-barcoded 5' primer and a J-beta primer mix that a second PCR of roughly 7 to 12 cycles was run. Paired-end reads containing CDR3 totaled no fewer than 2.5 million for each sample. A single record per CDR3 protein comes from TCRdb applying MiXCR to the 5' RACE reads. This table has fewer than 750,000 distinct CDR3 sequences, 47% appearing once. The sample holds a few counts of this clonotype. Its antigen is undetermined. Per germline, CDR1 SGDLS and CDR2 YYNGEE. CDR3 length equals 15 residues. Trimming cost V 0 bases and J 0 bases, with 4 bases left between them. The clonotype originates from a man older than 75 in good health. The rearrangement uses TRBV9 and TRBJ2-6; D remains ambiguous. The sequenced material came from blood. The CDR3 region is CASSVGFSGANVLTF. The CDR3 DNA reads TGTGCCAGCAGCGTAGGATTCTCTGGGGCCAACGTCCTGACTTTC.